This T cell receptor beta chain was captured in a study of cytomegalovirus exposure and HLA in healthy donors. Broader study findings: An analysis that came later showed most CMV-associated TCR beta chains appearing HLA-restricted. Among immune exposure information, only CMV serostatus was available. Reports indicate that TCR beta sequences accurately predicted the HLA-A and HLA-B alleles of most subjects.

As for this clone: Its specificity is unknown.

V shed 5 bases and J shed 6 bases, with 20 bases lying between them. The germline V gene has CDR1 SGHTA and CDR2 FQGNSA. This CDR3 region has 15 residues. The primer mix had 60 Vbeta and 13 Jbeta primers. TCRdb's table, derived via immunoSEQ multiplex PCR, lists solely in-frame clones and lacks some. The sample includes 200,000 to 250,000 clones, 70% to 90% of them seen just once. The receptor was isolated from a girl between 2 and 10 years old in good health and CMV-seronegative. The sequenced material came from PBMCs. The V call is TRBV7-2, the J call TRBJ2-7; D possibly corresponds to TRBD2 (5 bases). The CDR3 DNA is TGTGCCAGCAGCCCCCAGTTCGACTACCGCCTCGAGCAGTACTTC. Amino acid sequence: CASSPQFDYRLEQYF.